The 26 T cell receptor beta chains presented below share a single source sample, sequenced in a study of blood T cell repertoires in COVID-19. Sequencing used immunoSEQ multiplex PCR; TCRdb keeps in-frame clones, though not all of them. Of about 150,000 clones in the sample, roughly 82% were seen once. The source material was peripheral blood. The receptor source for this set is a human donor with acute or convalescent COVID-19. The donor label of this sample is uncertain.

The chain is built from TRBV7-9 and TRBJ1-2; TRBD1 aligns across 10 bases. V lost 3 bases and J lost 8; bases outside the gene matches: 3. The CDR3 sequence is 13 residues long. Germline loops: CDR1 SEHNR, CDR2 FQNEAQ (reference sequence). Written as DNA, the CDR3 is TGTGCCAGCAGCTTTGACAGGGGGCACGGCTACACCTTC. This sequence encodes CASSFDRGHGYTF. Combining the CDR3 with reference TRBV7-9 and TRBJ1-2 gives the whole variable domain DTGVSQNPRHKITKRGQNVTFRCDPISEHNRLYWYRQTLGQGPEFLTYFQNEAQLEKSRLLSDRFSAERPKGSFSTLEIQRTEQGDSAMYLCASSFDRGHGYTFGSGTRLTVV.

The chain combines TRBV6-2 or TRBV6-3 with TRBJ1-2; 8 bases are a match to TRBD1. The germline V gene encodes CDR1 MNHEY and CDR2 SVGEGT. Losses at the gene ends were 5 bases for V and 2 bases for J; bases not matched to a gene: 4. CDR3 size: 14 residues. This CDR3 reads CASSTRTGNYGYTF. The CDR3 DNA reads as TGTGCCAGCAGTACTCGGACAGGGAACTATGGCTACACCTTC.

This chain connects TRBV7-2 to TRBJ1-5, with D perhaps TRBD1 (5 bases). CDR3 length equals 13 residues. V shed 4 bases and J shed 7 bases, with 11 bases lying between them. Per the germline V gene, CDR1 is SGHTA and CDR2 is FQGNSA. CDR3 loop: CASSSSQGQPQHF. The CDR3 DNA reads TGTGCCAGCAGCTCGTCCCAGGGACAGCCCCAGCATTTT.

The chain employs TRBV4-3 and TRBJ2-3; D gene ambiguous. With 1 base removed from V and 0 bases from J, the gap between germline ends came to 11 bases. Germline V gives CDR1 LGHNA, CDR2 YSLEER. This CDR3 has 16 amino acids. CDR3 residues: CASSQGSTPSTDTQYF. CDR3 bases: TGCGCCAGCAGCCAAGGTTCTACCCCTAGCACAGATACGCAGTATTTT.

CDR3 in DNA: TGTGCCAGCAGCTCCCTCGGGACAGGGTCCGGGGAGCTGTTTTTT. Its protein product is CASSSLGTGSGELFF. The gene calls are TRBV7-3 and TRBJ2-2; 9 bases map to TRBD1. Germline trimming cut 4 bases from V and 6 bases from J; bases unmatched to any gene: 6. Germline assignment: CDR1 SGHTA and CDR2 FQGTGA. CDR3 length: 15 amino acids.

The CDR3 loop is CASSFKGADTEYF. Written as DNA, the CDR3 is TGTGCCAGCAGCTTCAAGGGGGCCGATACGGAGTACTTC. The chain carries TRBV11-2 and TRBJ2-5; 7 bases line up with TRBD1. The CDR3 runs to 13 residues. Trimming cost V 3 bases and J 12 bases; bases outside gene matches: 10. CDR1 and CDR2 from the germline V gene are SGHAT and FQNNGV.

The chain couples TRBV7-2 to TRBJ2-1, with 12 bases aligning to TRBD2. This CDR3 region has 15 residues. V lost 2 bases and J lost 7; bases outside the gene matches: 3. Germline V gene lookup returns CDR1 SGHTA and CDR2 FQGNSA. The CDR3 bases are TGTGCCAGCAGCTTAAGGCTAGCGGGGGGGAATGAGCAGTTCTTC. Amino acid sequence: CASSLRLAGGNEQFF.

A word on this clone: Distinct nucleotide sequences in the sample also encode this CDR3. The CDR3 sequence is CASSLSQGDNQPQHF. Here the CDR3 DNA reads TGTGCCAGCAGCTTAAGCCAGGGGGATAATCAGCCCCAGCATTTT. The rearrangement joins TRBV7-2 to TRBJ1-5, with TRBD1 matching 7 bases. Germline CDR1 reads SGHTA; CDR2 reads FQGNSA. The CDR3 is 15 amino acids. V shed 2 bases, J shed 4 bases, and the junction held 5 bases outside the gene matches.

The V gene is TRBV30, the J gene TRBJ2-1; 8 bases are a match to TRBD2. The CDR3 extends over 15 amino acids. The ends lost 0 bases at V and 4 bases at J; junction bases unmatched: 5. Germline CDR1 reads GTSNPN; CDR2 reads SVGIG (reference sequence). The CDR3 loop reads CAWSVQSGSYNEQFF. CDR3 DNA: TGTGCCTGGAGTGTACAAAGCGGGAGTTACAATGAGCAGTTCTTC.

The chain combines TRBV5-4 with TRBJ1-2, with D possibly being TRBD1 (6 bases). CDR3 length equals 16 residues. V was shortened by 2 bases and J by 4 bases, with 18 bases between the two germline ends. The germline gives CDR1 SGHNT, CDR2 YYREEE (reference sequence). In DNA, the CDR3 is TGTGCCAGCAGCTTAGGGCAGACAGGAGGTACCTATGGCTACACCTTC. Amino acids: CASSLGQTGGTYGYTF.

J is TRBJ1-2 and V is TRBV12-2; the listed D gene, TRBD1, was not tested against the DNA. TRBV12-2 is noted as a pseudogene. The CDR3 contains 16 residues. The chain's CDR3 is CASRLAGNRGDYGYTF. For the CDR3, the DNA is TGTGCAAGTCGCTTAGCAGGGAACAGGGGAGACTATGGCTACACCTTC.

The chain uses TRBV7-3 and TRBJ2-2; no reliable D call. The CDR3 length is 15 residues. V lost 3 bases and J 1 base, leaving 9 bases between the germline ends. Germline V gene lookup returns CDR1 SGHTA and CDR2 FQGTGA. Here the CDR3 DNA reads TGTGCCAGCAGCTTGGCAGGTTTGAACACCGGGGAGCTGTTTTTT. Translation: CASSLAGLNTGELFF.

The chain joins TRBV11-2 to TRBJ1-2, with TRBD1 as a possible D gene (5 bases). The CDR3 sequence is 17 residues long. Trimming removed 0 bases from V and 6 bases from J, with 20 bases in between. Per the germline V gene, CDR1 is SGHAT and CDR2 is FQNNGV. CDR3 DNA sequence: TGTGCCAGCAGCTTAGATCGCCGAAGTCAGGGAAGAGATGGCTACACCTTC. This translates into CASSLDRRSQGRDGYTF.

CDR3 sequence: CSVLGQGYTEAFF. DNA of the CDR3: TGCAGCGTCCTGGGACAGGGATACACTGAAGCTTTCTTT. The chain links TRBV29-1 to TRBJ1-1, with TRBD1 matching 9 bases. Germline loops: CDR1 SQVTM, CDR2 ANQGSEA. The CDR3 runs to 13 residues. With 6 bases clipped from V and 3 bases from J, the junction kept 5 bases outside the gene matches.

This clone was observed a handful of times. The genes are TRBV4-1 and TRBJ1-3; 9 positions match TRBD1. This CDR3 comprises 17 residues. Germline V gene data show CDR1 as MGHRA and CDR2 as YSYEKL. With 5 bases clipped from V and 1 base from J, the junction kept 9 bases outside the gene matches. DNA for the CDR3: TGCGCCAGCAGCAATGGACCGACAGGGGGATCTGGAAACACCATATATTTT. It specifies CASSNGPTGGSGNTIYF.

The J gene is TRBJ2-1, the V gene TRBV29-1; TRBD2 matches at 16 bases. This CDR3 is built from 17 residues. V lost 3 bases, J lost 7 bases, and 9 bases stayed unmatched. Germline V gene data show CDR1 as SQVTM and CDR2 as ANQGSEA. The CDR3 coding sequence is TGCAGCGTTGAGGGACTAGCGGGGGGGAGAGCTAGAAATGAGCAGTTCTTC. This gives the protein CSVEGLAGGRARNEQFF.

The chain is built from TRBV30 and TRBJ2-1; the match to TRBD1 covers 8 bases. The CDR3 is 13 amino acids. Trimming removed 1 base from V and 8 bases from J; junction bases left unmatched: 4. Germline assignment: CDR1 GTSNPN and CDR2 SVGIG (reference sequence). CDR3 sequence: CAWSAGQAHEQFF. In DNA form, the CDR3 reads TGTGCCTGGAGTGCGGGACAGGCACATGAGCAGTTCTTC. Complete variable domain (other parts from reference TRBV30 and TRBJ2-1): SQTIHQWPATLVQPVGSPLSLECTVEGTSNPNLYWYRQAAGRGLQLLFYSVGIGQISSEVPQNLSASRPQDRQFILSSKKLLLSDSGFYLCAWSAGQAHEQFFGPGTRLTVL.

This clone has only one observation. The CDR3 is CASSSTDRDGNTIYF. In DNA, the CDR3 is TGTGCCAGCAGCTCAACGGACAGGGACGGAAACACCATATATTTT. This chain connects TRBV7-8 to TRBJ1-3; 8 bases are a match to TRBD1. J gave up 4 bases and V 4 bases, and 6 bases lay outside the gene matches. Germline-derived CDR1 and CDR2 are SGHVS and FQNEAQ. The CDR3 loop spans 15 amino acids. The whole variable domain, filled in from reference TRBV7-8 and TRBJ1-3, reads GAGVSQSPRYKVAKRGQDVALRCDPISGHVSLFWYQQALGQGPEFLTYFQNEAQLDKSGLPSDRFFAERPEGSVSTLKIQRTQQEDSAVYLCASSSTDRDGNTIYFGEGSWLTVV.

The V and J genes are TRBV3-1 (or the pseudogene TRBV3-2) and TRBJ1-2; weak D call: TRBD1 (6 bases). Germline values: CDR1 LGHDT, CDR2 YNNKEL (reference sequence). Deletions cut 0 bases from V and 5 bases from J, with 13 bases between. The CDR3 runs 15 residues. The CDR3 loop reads CASSQEGAGSYGYTF. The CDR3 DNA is TGTGCCAGCAGCCAAGAGGGGGCAGGGTCTTATGGCTACACCTTC.

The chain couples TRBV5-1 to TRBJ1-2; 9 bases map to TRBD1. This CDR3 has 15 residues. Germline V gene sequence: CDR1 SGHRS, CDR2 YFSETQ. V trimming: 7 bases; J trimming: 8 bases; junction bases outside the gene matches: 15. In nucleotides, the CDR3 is TGCGCCAGCCGATCCTCGCGGACAGGGGAGAACGGCTACACCTTC. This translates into CASRSSRTGENGYTF.

CDR3 loop: CATSSTGQGWTGELFF. CDR3 coding DNA: TGTGCCACCAGTTCGACGGGACAGGGGTGGACCGGGGAGCTGTTTTTT. This chain joins TRBV24-1 and TRBJ2-2, with TRBD1 matching 10 bases. Germline CDR1 and CDR2: KGHDR and SFDVKD. V lost 6 bases and J lost 5; bases outside the gene matches: 8. The CDR3 loop spans 16 amino acids.

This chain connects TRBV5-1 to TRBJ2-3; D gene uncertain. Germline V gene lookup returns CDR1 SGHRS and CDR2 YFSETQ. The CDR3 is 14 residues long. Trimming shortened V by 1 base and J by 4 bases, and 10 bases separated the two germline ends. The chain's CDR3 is CASSLTGPPDTQYF. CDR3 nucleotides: TGCGCCAGCAGCTTGACTGGGCCCCCAGATACGCAGTATTTT.

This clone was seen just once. DNA of the CDR3: TGTGCCAGCAGCCTACAGGGGGCGTACAATGAGCAGTTCTTC. This sequence encodes CASSLQGAYNEQFF. This chain joins TRBV9 and TRBJ2-1; 9 nucleotides agree with TRBD1. CDR3 size: 14 residues. Per the germline V gene, CDR1 is SGDLS and CDR2 is YYNGEE. V was clipped by 4 bases and J by 4 bases; unmatched bases: 3.

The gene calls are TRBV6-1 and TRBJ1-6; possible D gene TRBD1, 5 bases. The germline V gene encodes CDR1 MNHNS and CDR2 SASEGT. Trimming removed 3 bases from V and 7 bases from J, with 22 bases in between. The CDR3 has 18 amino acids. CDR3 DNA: TGTGCCAGCAGTGACCACCTAGTCACCCAGGGAGGGAATTCACCCCTCCACTTT. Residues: CASSDHLVTQGGNSPLHF.

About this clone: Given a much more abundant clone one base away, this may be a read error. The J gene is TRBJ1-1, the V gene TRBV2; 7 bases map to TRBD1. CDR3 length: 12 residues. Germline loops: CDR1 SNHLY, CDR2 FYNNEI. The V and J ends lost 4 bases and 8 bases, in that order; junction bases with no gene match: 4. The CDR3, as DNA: TGTGCCAGCAGTGCCGGGACAGCCGAAGCTTTCTTT. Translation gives CASSAGTAEAFF.

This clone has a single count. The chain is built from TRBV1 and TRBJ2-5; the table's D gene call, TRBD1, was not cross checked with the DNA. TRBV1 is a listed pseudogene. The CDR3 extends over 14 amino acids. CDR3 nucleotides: TGCACCAGCAGCCAGACAGCGTTACAAGAGACCCAGTACTTC. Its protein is CTSSQTALQETQYF.